This T cell receptor (beta chain) was captured by sequencing in a study of blood T cells in healthy people across ages (dated by TCRdb to about 2015). About the study as a whole: Template switching captured roughly one uniquely barcoded TCR beta cDNA molecule per two T cells in model experiments. Using deep sequencing normalized with unique cDNA molecular identifiers, the study measured how TCR beta repertoire diversity changes with age. Donors were grouped into four age groups: young (average approximately 15 years), middle-aged (approximately 41), aged (around 60) and long-lived (just over 80). Donors of different ages were randomly distributed across sequencing lanes to avoid experimental bias. Two additional independent replicas of 1 million unique cDNA reads from the same blood draw were analyzed for two donors (one aged 18 to 29 and one aged 80 or older). Overall results and qualifications from the work: Estimates of total diversity based on one million sequenced T cells were considered lower bounds and underestimates. Observed TCR beta diversity per million T cells fell roughly linearly with age, and a significant reduction was already apparent by age about 43. The CMV infection status of donors was not known, potentially confounding age-related changes in expanded clonotypes. Compared with the aged group, more naive CD4+ T cells, fewer expanded clones and increased TCR diversity were shown by the long-lived group, suggesting age selection. A strong correlation was found between observed TCR beta diversity and the percentage of naive T cells measured by flow cytometry. Bulk unsorted PBMC profiling prevented conclusive comparison of naive and antigen-experienced compartments.

The donors were some 36 Caucasian individuals from Russia, aged roughly 6 to 90 years, who were systemically healthy. Each donor gave 8 to 10 milliliters of peripheral blood, collected into EDTA-treated Vacutainer tubes. PBMCs were isolated by Ficoll-Paque density-gradient centrifugation, with at least 6 million obtained per sample. Total RNA, at least 6 micrograms per sample, was extracted from PBMCs with Trizol reagent. For every donor, an aliquot of PBMCs went through flow cytometry to measure the percentages of naive CD45RAhigh/CD27high T cells. As regards this clonotype: Its antigen specificity is not known. Qualities for individual bases were not recorded, and no much larger clone is one base off.

The CDR3 has 14 amino acids, counting the end cysteine and phenylalanine. Only the CDR3 DNA is retained, 42 bases long and in frame from the first base. V lost 8 bases and J lost 3 bases, and the count of bases not matched to a germline gene is 7. The germline V gene (reference sequence) provides CDR1 MNHEY and CDR2 SMNVEV. The receptor library was made with 5' RACE. The run used an Illumina HiSeq 2500. The second PCR ran for roughly 6 to 11 cycles and used a J-beta primer mix along with a sample-barcoded 5' primer. A template-switch 5' adaptor carrying 12 random nucleotides introduced a unique molecular identifier onto each TCR beta cDNA molecule. Each sample yielded at least 2.5 million CDR3-containing paired-end reads. First-strand cDNA was synthesized from all RNA with the Mint cDNA synthesis kit, primed by a TRBC-specific oligonucleotide. Following uracil-DNA glycosylase treatment, a first 18-cycle PCR with universal primers M1SS and BC2_uni_R was performed on all cDNA. The study's own analysis went as follows. Normalization of each sample was performed by random selection of 1 million high-quality reads, each carrying a distinct molecular identifier. Reads sharing molecular identifiers were discarded rather than binned into consensus sequences. MiTCR, with a Q25 quality threshold and the strictest error-elimination algorithm, was used for CDR3 identification, clonotype clustering and error correction. A nonparametric unseen species model with Euler transformation was used to estimate lower-bound total TCR beta diversity. TCRdb handled the public reads itself, with Q25 trimming in fastp and clone calling in MiXCR, and kept productive beta chains. For every CDR3 protein sequence, its rows merge into one entry that carries the most common genes and DNA. The V and J calls and clone size are TCRdb's, not the authors'. The sample table holds about 1.4 million distinct CDR3 sequences, of which around 55% were seen once. The ten largest clones represent 5.5% to 8% of the sample.

The source is a young man in good health. The rearranged chain carries TRBV27 and TRBJ2-1, with 7 bases aligning to TRBD2. The specimen was blood. The CDR3 corresponds to CASSNSGNYNEQFF. The DNA sequence follows: TGTGCCAGCTCTAACAGCGGGAACTACAATGAGCAGTTCTTC.